The rows below give T cell receptor beta chains drawn from one sample of a study of blood T cells in healthy people across ages. TCRdb used MiXCR to reprocess the 5' RACE reads, holding one entry per CDR3 protein. The data show 600,000 or so distinct CDR3 sequences, 40% to 50% seen once. The sequenced sample was blood. The receptors derive from an elderly man in good health. The CDR3 runs from the conserved cysteine through the conserved F or W. Fields, in order: V gene, D gene, J gene, clone size, CDR3 DNA, CDR3 protein. The D gene is left open where the match is weak. Expanded clones get a size class; other rows say once, few or many, or leave the size out.

TRBV6-2/TRBV6-3	NA	TRBJ2-7	NA	TGTGCCAGCAGTTACGGGGACATATCCTACGAGCAGTACTTC	CASSYGDISYEQYF
TRBV20-1	NA	TRBJ2-3	NA	TGCAGTGCTGGACGGCAGTCCGCCGCAGATACGCAGTATTTT	CSAGRQSAADTQYF
TRBV7-9	NA	TRBJ2-7	NA	TGTGCCAGCAGCTCCGTTGGGGGTATCAGTATCTACGAGCAGTACTTC	CASSSVGGISIYEQYF
TRBV2	TRBD2	TRBJ2-5	few	TGTGCCAGCAGTGGGACTAGGAGTATGGAGACCCAGTACTTC	CASSGTRSMETQYF
TRBV5-6	NA	TRBJ1-4	NA	TGTGCCAGCAGCCGCGGAGTCCGTGAAAAACTGTTTTTT	CASSRGVREKLFF
TRBV6-5	TRBD2	TRBJ2-3	few	TGTGCCAGCAGTTACTCGACTAGCGGGGGACTCAGCACAGATACGCAGTATTTT	CASSYSTSGGLSTDTQYF
TRBV7-9	TRBD1	TRBJ2-3	NA	TGTGCCAGCAGCTGGACAGGGAAAAGCACAGATACGCAGTATTTT	CASSWTGKSTDTQYF
TRBV6-2/TRBV6-3	NA	TRBJ2-1	NA	TGTGCCAGCAGGCCCACTTCCTACAATGAGCAGTTCTTC	CASRPTSYNEQFF
TRBV27	NA	TRBJ2-7	NA	TGTGCCAGCAGTGTACTGGGGACCGACGAGCAGTACTTC	CASSVLGTDEQYF
TRBV4-3	NA	TRBJ1-2	NA	TGCGCCAGCAGCCAAGATCAGGCCAACTATGGCTACACCTTC	CASSQDQANYGYTF
TRBV7-2	TRBD2	TRBJ2-2	NA	TGTGCCAGCAGCTTGACTAGCGGGGGGATCACCGGGGAGCTGTTTTTT	CASSLTSGGITGELFF
TRBV3-1	TRBD1	TRBJ1-5	few	TGTGCCAGCAGCCAAGAAGGACAGGGTAGCGATCAGCCCCAGCATTTT	CASSQEGQGSDQPQHF
TRBV7-3	NA	TRBJ2-1	many	TGTGCCAGCAGTTACCAGGGGGGTGATGAGCAGTTCTTC	CASSYQGGDEQFF
TRBV7-3	TRBD2	TRBJ2-3	NA	TGTGCCAGCAGCCCCACGAGCGGGGTGGCAGATACGCAGTATTTT	CASSPTSGVADTQYF
TRBV7-3	NA	TRBJ1-2	NA	TGTGCCAGCAGCTTAATGGGAGGGGGAAGCTATGGCTACACCTTC	CASSLMGGGSYGYTF
TRBV7-9	NA	TRBJ1-2	few	TGTGCCAGCAGCTTAGTTGACGGCTACACCTTC	CASSLVDGYTF
TRBV7-2	TRBD1	TRBJ2-5	many	TGTGCCAGCAGCGTGGGGACAGGAGAGACCCAGTACTTC	CASSVGTGETQYF
TRBV29-1	TRBD1	TRBJ1-2	NA	TGCAGCGTTGAAAAGAGAGGGACAGCCTATGGCTACACCTTC	CSVEKRGTAYGYTF
TRBV9	NA	TRBJ1-1	NA	TGTGCCAGCAGCGGGACGCCGAACACTGAAGCTTTCTTT	CASSGTPNTEAFF
TRBV9	TRBD2	TRBJ2-3	NA	TGTGCCAGCAGCGCGACCCCTAGCGGGGCTACAGATACGCAGTATTTT	CASSATPSGATDTQYF
TRBV18	NA	TRBJ1-2	NA	TGTGCCAGCTCACCAGGCAACTCAGGAGGCTACACCTTC	CASSPGNSGGYTF
TRBV6-1	TRBD2	TRBJ2-7	NA	TGTGCCAGCAGTGAAACCCCCCCACTAGCGGGATTCTACGAGCAGTACTTC	CASSETPPLAGFYEQYF
TRBV20-1	TRBD2	TRBJ2-1	few	TGCAGTGCTCACCCACCGCTAGCGGGGGGGAATGAGCAGTTCTTC	CSAHPPLAGGNEQFF
TRBV29-1	NA	TRBJ2-1	NA	TGCAGCGTTGAGGGGTTCAGCGATGAGCAGTTCTTC	CSVEGFSDEQFF
TRBV5-1	NA	TRBJ2-6	few	TGCGCCAGCAGCTTGGCCCCCTCTGGGGCCAACGTCCTGACTTTC	CASSLAPSGANVLTF
TRBV20-1	NA	TRBJ2-7	NA	TGCAGTGCCTATTACAACGAGCAGTACTTC	CSAYYNEQYF
TRBV10-3	TRBD1	TRBJ1-1	NA	TGTGCCATCAGTGACGGACAGGGTGATACTGAAGCTTTCTTT	CAISDGQGDTEAFF
TRBV20-1	NA	TRBJ1-5	NA	TGCAGTGCTAGAGATGGTAGAAGCAATCAGCCCCAGCATTTT	CSARDGRSNQPQHF
TRBV20-1	TRBD2	TRBJ2-3	few	TGCAGTGCTAGACAGCGGGAGACGGGTACAGATACGCAGTATTTT	CSARQRETGTDTQYF
TRBV12-3/TRBV12-4	NA	TRBJ2-2	few	TGTGCCAGCGTGCCATCCCCGAACACCGGGGAGCTGTTTTTT	CASVPSPNTGELFF
TRBV9	NA	TRBJ2-2	NA	TGTGCCAGCAGCGGGCCCCCAAAGGGAACTAACACCGGGGAGCTGTTTTTT	CASSGPPKGTNTGELFF
TRBV9	NA	TRBJ1-6	few	TGTGCCAGCAGCGCAGGGTATTCACCCCTCCACTTT	CASSAGYSPLHF
TRBV20-1	TRBD2	TRBJ2-1	NA	TGCAGCGCCTCGGGAGTAGCGGGGGAGAACTACAATGAGCAGTTCTTC	CSASGVAGENYNEQFF
TRBV29-1	NA	TRBJ2-5	NA	TGCAGCGTTGATTTCCAAATTCAAGAGACCCAGTACTTC	CSVDFQIQETQYF
TRBV5-1	TRBD2	TRBJ2-5	NA	TGCGCCAGCAGCTTGGCCCTACTAGCGGGGGGTAACAATGAGCAGTACTTC	CASSLALLAGGNNEQYF
TRBV20-1	TRBD1	TRBJ2-6	few	TGCAGTGCCAGGGACAGGATCTCTGGGGCCAACGTCCTGACTTTC	CSARDRISGANVLTF
TRBV27	NA	TRBJ1-5	few	TGTGCCAGCAGTTTAATGGGAGTAGGTCAGCCCCAGCATTTT	CASSLMGVGQPQHF
TRBV5-1	TRBD2	TRBJ2-1	NA	TGCGCCAGCAGCGAGCTAGCGGGAGGCCTCAATGAGCAGTTCTTC	CASSELAGGLNEQFF
TRBV11-1	TRBD2	TRBJ2-1	NA	TGTGCCAGCGGCTACGGACTAGCGGGAGGAGGAGAGCAGTTCTTC	CASGYGLAGGGEQFF
TRBV6-5	NA	TRBJ1-3	few	TGTGCCAGCAGTTACTCGATCCGTGGGGGACCCTCTGGAAACACCATATATTTT	CASSYSIRGGPSGNTIYF
TRBV28	NA	TRBJ2-7	NA	TGTGCCAGCAGGAGTAGCGACTACGAGCAGTACTTC	CASRSSDYEQYF
TRBV20-1	NA	TRBJ2-1	NA	TGCAGTGCTAGTCGTCTAGGGAGTTACAATGAGCAGTTCTTC	CSASRLGSYNEQFF
TRBV6-2/TRBV6-3	TRBD2	TRBJ2-7	NA	TGTGCCAGCAGTTACGGTGGCGGGGGAGGCGAGCAGTACTTC	CASSYGGGGGEQYF
TRBV7-2	NA	TRBJ2-1	NA	TGTGCCAGCAGCTTAGACGGTTGGGGGCAGACATCCTACAATGAGCAGTTCTTC	CASSLDGWGQTSYNEQFF